This T cell receptor beta chain was identified during a study of blood T cell repertoires in COVID-19 (TCRdb year 2020). Notes on the research overall: The collaborator samples originated in the United States, Italy and Spain and spanned the acute and convalescent phases of COVID-19. The prospective study material was composed of cDNA or gDNA derived from T cells, B-cell-depleted T cells, or PBMCs. Deeply sampled blood TCRbeta repertoires from subjects exposed to, actively infected with, or recovered from COVID-19 were included in the dataset. The repertoires were made available in a free public database intended to serve as a resource for research on the immune response to SARS-CoV-2. The samples were drawn from the first 160 participants of the ongoing ImmuneRACE study and from under 1,500 subjects provided by 6 global collaborators. The sample metadata nearly always contained a de-identified subject ID, COVID-19 status, age in years and sex. HLA class I and class II types, where available, came from metadata supplied by the sample provider rather than from assay-based typing.

Study-wide conclusions, independent of this receptor: Clinical and demographic metadata were provided uncurated, with the amount varying by source and participant.

Concerning this clone itself: It has no known antigen specificity. One base away there is no much larger clone; base qualities are not given.

Collaborating institutions collected whole blood in K2EDTA tubes following their own protocols. For TCRbeta analysis, collaborators shipped samples as frozen whole blood, isolated PBMCs, or DNA extracted from either of those sample types. CDR1 is given as MNHEY and CDR2 as SMNVEV, both from the germline V gene (reference sequence). V is cut back by 5 bases and J by 2 bases, with 13 bases in the junction unmatched. The CDR3 goes from the cysteine to the phenylalanine over 19 residues. Kept here is only the CDR3 DNA, which spans 57 bases and is read in frame from base 1. The immunoSEQ Assay, a bias-controlled multiplex PCR, was used to amplify TCRbeta CDR3 regions from genomic DNA. The published analysis was carried out like this. Nucleated cell counts per sample were estimated from amplification of reference gene primers within the assay. To quantify the absolute abundance of each unique TCRbeta CDR3 rearrangement, sequence reads were collapsed and filtered. Productive Simpson clonality was computed per sample as the square root of Simpson's diversity index over productive rearrangements. This is the immuneACCESS table as TCRdb keeps it, with only in-frame sequences that have V and J called. A part of the clones is gone; compared with another copy, unresolved V genes explain less than half, and the rest is unexplained. V and J calls and clone size come straight from that table; D and trimming were deduced from the DNA. Recorded for this sample are 100,000 to 150,000 clones; almost 80% of them occurred a single time. Clones ranked in the top ten supply roughly 25% of the sample.

This clonotype was sampled from a human donor in a cohort sampled during active COVID-19. The rearranged segments are TRBV27 and TRBJ2-3; a stretch of 13 junction bases matches TRBD2. Sample: peripheral blood. Here is the DNA: TGTGCCAGCAGTCCCTCTCTACCGGGACTAGCGGGATCCACAGATACGCAGTATTTT. This codes for CASSPSLPGLAGSTDTQYF.